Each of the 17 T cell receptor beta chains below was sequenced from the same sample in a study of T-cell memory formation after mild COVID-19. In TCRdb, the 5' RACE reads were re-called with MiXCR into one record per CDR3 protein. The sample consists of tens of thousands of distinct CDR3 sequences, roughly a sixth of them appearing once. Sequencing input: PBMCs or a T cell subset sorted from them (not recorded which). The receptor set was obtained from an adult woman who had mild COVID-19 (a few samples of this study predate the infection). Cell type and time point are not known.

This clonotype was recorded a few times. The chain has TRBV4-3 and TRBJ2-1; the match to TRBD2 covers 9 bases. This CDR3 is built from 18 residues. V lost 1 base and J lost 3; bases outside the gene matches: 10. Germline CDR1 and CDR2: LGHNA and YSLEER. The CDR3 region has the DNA TGCGCCAGCAGCCAAGGACCCGCCATAGCGGGAGTCTACAATGAGCAGTTCTTC. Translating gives CASSQGPAIAGVYNEQFF.

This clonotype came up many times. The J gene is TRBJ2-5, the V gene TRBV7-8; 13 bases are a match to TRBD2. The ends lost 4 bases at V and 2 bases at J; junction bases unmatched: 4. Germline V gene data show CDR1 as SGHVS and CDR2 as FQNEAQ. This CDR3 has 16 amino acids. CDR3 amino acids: CASSSGTSGEQETQYF. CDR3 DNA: TGTGCCAGCAGCTCAGGGACTAGCGGGGAACAAGAGACCCAGTACTTC.

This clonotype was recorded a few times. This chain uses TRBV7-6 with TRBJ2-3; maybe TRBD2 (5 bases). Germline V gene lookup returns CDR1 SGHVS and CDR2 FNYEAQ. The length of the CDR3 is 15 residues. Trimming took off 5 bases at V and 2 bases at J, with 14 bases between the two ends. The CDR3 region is CASSHTRVPTDTQYF. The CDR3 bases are TGTGCCAGCAGCCATACTAGGGTGCCCACAGATACGCAGTATTTT.

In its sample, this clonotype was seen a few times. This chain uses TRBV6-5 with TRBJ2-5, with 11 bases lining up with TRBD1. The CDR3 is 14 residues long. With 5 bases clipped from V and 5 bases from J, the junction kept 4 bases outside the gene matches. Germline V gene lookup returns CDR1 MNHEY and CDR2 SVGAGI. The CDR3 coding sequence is TGTGCCAGCAGTCCCGGACAGGGGGCTGAGACCCAGTACTTC. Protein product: CASSPGQGAETQYF.

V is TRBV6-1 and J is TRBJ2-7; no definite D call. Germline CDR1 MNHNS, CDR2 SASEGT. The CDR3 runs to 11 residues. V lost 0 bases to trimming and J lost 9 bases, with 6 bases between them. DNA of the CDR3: TGTGCCAGCAGTGAAGCGTTGGGGCAGTACTTC. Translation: CASSEALGQYF.

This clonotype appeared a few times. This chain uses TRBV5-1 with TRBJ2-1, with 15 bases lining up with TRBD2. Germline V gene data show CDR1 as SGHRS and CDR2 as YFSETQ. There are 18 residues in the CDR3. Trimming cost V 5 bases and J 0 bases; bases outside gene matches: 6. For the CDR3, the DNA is TGCGCCAGCAGATCCGGGACTAGCGGGAGGAGCTCCTACAATGAGCAGTTCTTC. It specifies CASRSGTSGRSSYNEQFF.

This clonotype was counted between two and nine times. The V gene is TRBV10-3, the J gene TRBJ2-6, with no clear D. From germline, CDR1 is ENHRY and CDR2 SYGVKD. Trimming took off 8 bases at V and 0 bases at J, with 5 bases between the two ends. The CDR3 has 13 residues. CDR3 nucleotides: TGTGCCATCGGAAACTCTGGGGCCAACGTCCTGACTTTC. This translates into CAIGNSGANVLTF.

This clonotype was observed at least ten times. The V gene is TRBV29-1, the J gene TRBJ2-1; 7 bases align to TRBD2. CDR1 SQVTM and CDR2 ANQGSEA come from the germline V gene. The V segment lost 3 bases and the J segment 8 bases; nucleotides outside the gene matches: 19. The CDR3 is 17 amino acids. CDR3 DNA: TGCAGCGTTGATGCCTTTGTATCCGCGGGAGTTGAGGATGAGCAGTTCTTC. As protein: CSVDAFVSAGVEDEQFF.

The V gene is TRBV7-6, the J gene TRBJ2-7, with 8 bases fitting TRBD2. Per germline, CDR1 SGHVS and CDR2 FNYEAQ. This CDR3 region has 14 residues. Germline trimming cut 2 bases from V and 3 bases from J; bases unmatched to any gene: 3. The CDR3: CASSLRAGGYEQYF. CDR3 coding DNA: TGTGCCAGCAGCTTAAGGGCGGGAGGCTACGAGCAGTACTTC. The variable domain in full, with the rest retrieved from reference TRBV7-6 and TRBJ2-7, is GAGVSQSPRYKVTKRGQDVALRCDPISGHVSLYWYRQALGQGPEFLTYFNYEAQQDKSGLPNDRFSAERPEGSISTLTIQRTEQRDSAMYRCASSLRAGGYEQYFGPGTRLTVT.

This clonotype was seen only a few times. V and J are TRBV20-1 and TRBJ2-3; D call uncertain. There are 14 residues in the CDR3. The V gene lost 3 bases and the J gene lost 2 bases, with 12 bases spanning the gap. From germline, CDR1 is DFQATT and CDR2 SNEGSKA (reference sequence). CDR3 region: CSARVKDPTDTQYF. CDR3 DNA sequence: TGCAGTGCTAGGGTAAAGGATCCCACAGATACGCAGTATTTT.

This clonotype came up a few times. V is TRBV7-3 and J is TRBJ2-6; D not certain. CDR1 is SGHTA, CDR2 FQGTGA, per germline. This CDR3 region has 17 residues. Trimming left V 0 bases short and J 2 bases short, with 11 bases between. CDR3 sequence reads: CASSLTYEEPGANVLTF. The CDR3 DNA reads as TGTGCCAGCAGCTTAACATATGAAGAACCTGGGGCCAACGTCCTGACTTTC.

This CDR3 is CASSGSNYNEQFF. The CDR3 coding sequence is TGTGCCAGCAGTGGGAGCAACTACAATGAGCAGTTCTTC. V gene TRBV12-3 or TRBV12-4 combines with J gene TRBJ2-1, with D perhaps TRBD2 (5 bases). The CDR3 spans 13 residues. The V gene lost 5 bases and the J gene lost 3 bases, with 8 bases spanning the gap.

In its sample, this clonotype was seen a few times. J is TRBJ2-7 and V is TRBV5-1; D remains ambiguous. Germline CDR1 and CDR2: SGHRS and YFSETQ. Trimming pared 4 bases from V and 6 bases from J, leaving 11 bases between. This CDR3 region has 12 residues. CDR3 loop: CASSEALSEQYF. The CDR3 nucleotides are TGCGCCAGCAGCGAAGCTCTATCCGAGCAGTACTTC. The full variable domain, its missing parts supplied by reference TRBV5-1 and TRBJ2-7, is KAGVTQTPRYLIKTRGQQVTLSCSPISGHRSVSWYQQTPGQGLQFLFEYFSETQRNKGNFPGRFSGRQFSNSRSEMNVSTLELGDSALYLCASSEALSEQYFGPGTRLTVT.

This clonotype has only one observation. As DNA, the CDR3 is TGTGCCAGCAGCTTAGACAGCAATAACTATGGCTACACCTTC. Its protein product is CASSLDSNNYGYTF. This chain connects TRBV7-9 to TRBJ1-2, with D hard to call. Trimming pared 1 base from V and 1 base from J, leaving 7 bases between. This CDR3 has 14 amino acids. The germline V gene encodes CDR1 SEHNR and CDR2 FQNEAQ (reference sequence). Full variable domain (outside the CDR3, taken from reference TRBV7-9 and TRBJ1-2): DTGVSQNPRHKITKRGQNVTFRCDPISEHNRLYWYRQTLGQGPEFLTYFQNEAQLEKSRLLSDRFSAERPKGSFSTLEIQRTEQGDSAMYLCASSLDSNNYGYTFGSGTRLTVV.

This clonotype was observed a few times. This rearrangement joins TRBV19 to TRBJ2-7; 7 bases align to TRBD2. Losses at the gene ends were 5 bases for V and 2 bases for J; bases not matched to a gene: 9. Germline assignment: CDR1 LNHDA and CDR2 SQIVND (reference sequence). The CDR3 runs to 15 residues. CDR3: CASSPLGRDTYEQYF. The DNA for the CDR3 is TGTGCCAGTAGTCCTCTTGGGAGGGATACCTACGAGCAGTACTTC.

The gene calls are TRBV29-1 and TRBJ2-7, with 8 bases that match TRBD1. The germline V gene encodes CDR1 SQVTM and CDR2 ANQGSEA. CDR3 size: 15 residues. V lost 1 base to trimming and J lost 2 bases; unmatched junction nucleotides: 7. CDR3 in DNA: TGCAGCGTTGAAGGAGGCCAGGGGGCAACCTACGAGCAGTACTTC. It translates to CSVEGGQGATYEQYF.

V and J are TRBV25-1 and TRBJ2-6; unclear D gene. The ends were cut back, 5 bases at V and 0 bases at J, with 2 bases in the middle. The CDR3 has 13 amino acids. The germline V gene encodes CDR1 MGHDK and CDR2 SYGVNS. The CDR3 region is CASSSSGANVLTF. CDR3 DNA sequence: TGTGCCAGCAGTAGCTCTGGGGCCAACGTCCTGACTTTC.